The next 18 T cell receptor beta chains were all read from a single sample in a study of T-cell memory formation after mild COVID-19. One entry per CDR3 protein, called by TCRdb with MiXCR from the 5' RACE reads. The sample yields around 140,000 distinct CDR3 sequences, around 5.8% seen once. Sequenced input: PBMCs or a T cell subset sorted from them (not recorded which). All receptors derive from an adult woman who had mild COVID-19 (a few samples of this study predate the infection). Cell type and time point are not known.

This clonotype has a count of ten or more. The rearrangement links TRBV7-9 to TRBJ2-5, with TRBD2 matching 8 bases. Germline values: CDR1 SEHNR, CDR2 FQNEAQ (reference sequence). J lost 6 bases, V lost 4 bases, and 13 bases had no gene match. This CDR3 is 16 amino acids long. For the CDR3, the DNA is TGTGCCAGCAGCTCCCCGGAAGCGGGAGCAATGCAGACCCAGTACTTC. Its protein product is CASSSPEAGAMQTQYF.

This clonotype was picked up a small number of times. This rearrangement joins TRBV7-9 to TRBJ1-1; D remains ambiguous. CDR1 is SEHNR and CDR2 is FQNEAQ in the germline V gene (reference sequence). Trimming removed 0 bases at V and 0 bases at J, with 5 bases between. The length of the CDR3 is 14 residues. As DNA, the CDR3 is TGTGCCAGCAGCTTAGCTCCGCTGAACACTGAAGCTTTCTTT. It encodes CASSLAPLNTEAFF.

V usage is TRBV12-3 or TRBV12-4 and J usage is TRBJ1-6; 7 bases align to TRBD1. Unmatched junction bases numbered 1, after V lost 0 bases and J lost 5 bases. This CDR3 has 15 residues. CDR3 sequence: CASSLAQGDNSPLHF. In DNA form, the CDR3 reads TGTGCCAGCAGTTTAGCCCAGGGGGATAATTCACCCCTCCACTTT.

This clonotype occurred many times. The chain recombines TRBV29-1 with TRBJ2-3; D remains unclear. V lost 5 bases and J lost 0, with 6 bases in between. CDR1 and CDR2 (germline): SQVTM, ANQGSEA. The CDR3 is 12 amino acids. DNA of the CDR3: TGCAGCGTTACGTCCAGCACAGATACGCAGTATTTT. The encoded protein is CSVTSSTDTQYF.

This clonotype has ten or more counts. This chain uses TRBV20-1 with TRBJ2-7; a weak D match, TRBD1 (5 bases). CDR3 length: 13 residues. Trimming cost V 6 bases and J 1 base, with 13 bases left between them. Germline CDR1 and CDR2: DFQATT and SNEGSKA (reference sequence). CDR3 amino acids: CSANNDRSYEQYF. The DNA for the CDR3 is TGCAGTGCGAATAACGACAGATCCTACGAGCAGTACTTC.

The J gene is TRBJ2-7, the V gene TRBV19; tentative D call: TRBD1 (5 bases). The V gene lost 4 bases and the J gene lost 9 bases, with 16 bases spanning the gap. Germline CDR1 reads LNHDA; CDR2 reads SQIVND (reference sequence). The CDR3 is 13 amino acids. CDR3 residues: CASSTEFSQGQYF. The CDR3 region has the DNA TGTGCCAGTAGTACCGAATTTTCCCAGGGGCAGTACTTC.

This clonotype was seen a handful of times. The rearrangement links TRBV5-6 to TRBJ1-1, with D maybe TRBD1 (5 bases). The V end lost 4 bases, the J end lost 0 bases, and 13 bases lay between the germline ends. The CDR3 extends over 15 amino acids. Germline CDR1 and CDR2: SGHDT and YYEEEE. As DNA, the CDR3 is TGTGCCAGCAGCCTCGGGTGGGGGATGAACACTGAAGCTTTCTTT. Translation gives CASSLGWGMNTEAFF.

The sample holds many counts of this clonotype. The rearrangement uses TRBV5-1 and TRBJ1-1; 9 bases line up with TRBD1. V was clipped by 4 bases and J by 0 bases; unmatched bases: 1. The CDR3 has 14 amino acids. CDR1 is SGHRS and CDR2 is YFSETQ in the germline V gene. Written as DNA, the CDR3 is TGCGCCAGCAGCGACAGGGGGATGAACACTGAAGCTTTCTTT. This codes for CASSDRGMNTEAFF.

A few counts support this clonotype. The CDR3 DNA reads as TGTGCCAGCAGTCCACCTCGGACTGCGGCCTACAATGAGCAGTTCTTC. Translated, it gives CASSPPRTAAYNEQFF. The V and J genes are TRBV6-2 or TRBV6-3 and TRBJ2-1; weak D call: TRBD2 (5 bases). CDR1 is MNHEY, CDR2 SVGEGT, per germline. The CDR3 length is 16 residues. The ends were cut back, 5 bases at V and 2 bases at J, with 16 bases in the middle.

In this sample, this clonotype turned up many times. The chain combines TRBV5-1 with TRBJ2-3; TRBD1 agrees at 7 bases. Per germline, CDR1 SGHRS and CDR2 YFSETQ. The CDR3 length is 15 residues. V was clipped by 6 bases and J by 1 base; unmatched bases: 8. The CDR3, as DNA: TGCGCCAGCATCTCAGGGGGTTTGGGCACAGATACGCAGTATTTT. The encoded protein is CASISGGLGTDTQYF.

This clonotype has a count of ten or more. The rearrangement uses TRBV7-8 and TRBJ2-7, with no clear D. Germline CDR1 reads SGHVS; CDR2 reads FQNEAQ. This CDR3 contains 15 residues. Between the trimmed V and J ends, which lost 2 bases and 4 bases, there was a span of 15 bases. CDR3 loop: CASSLTRSSLYEQYF. CDR3 sequence (DNA): TGTGCCAGCAGCTTAACGAGGTCTTCCTTATACGAGCAGTACTTC.

In this sample, this clonotype turned up many times. In DNA, the CDR3 is TGTGCCAGCAGCTTGACTAGCGGGAGCACCTTTGAGCAGTTCTTC. Translated, it gives CASSLTSGSTFEQFF. The V call is TRBV7-6, the J call TRBJ2-1, with 12 bases matching TRBD2. V was pared by 3 bases and J by 9 bases, with 6 bases of the junction left unmatched. The CDR3 length is 15 residues. Germline V gene data show CDR1 as SGHVS and CDR2 as FNYEAQ.

The table lists this clonotype with many counts. The chain is built from TRBV7-8 and TRBJ2-1, with TRBD2 matching 12 bases. Trimming at V came to 3 bases and at J to 7 bases, leaving 10 bases not matched to a gene. The germline CDR1 and CDR2 sequences are SGHVS and FQNEAQ. The CDR3 has 17 amino acids. CDR3 nucleotide sequence: TGTGCCAGCAGCTTGAGCCCTAGCGGGAGGGCCGTGAATGAGCAGTTCTTC. It codes for CASSLSPSGRAVNEQFF.

The chain combines TRBV2 with TRBJ2-7; the D is unclear. The length of the CDR3 is 15 residues. Germline loops: CDR1 SNHLY, CDR2 FYNNEI. V was shortened by 6 bases and J by 2 bases, with 17 bases between the two germline ends. The CDR3 DNA follows: TGTGCCAGCAGAATAACCATGGGGTCACCCTACGAGCAGTACTTC. Amino acid sequence: CASRITMGSPYEQYF. Full variable domain (rest looked up from reference TRBV2 and TRBJ2-7): EPEVTQTPSHQVTQMGQEVILRCVPISNHLYFYWYRQILGQKVEFLVSFYNNEISEKSEIFDDQFSVERPDGSNFTLKIRSTKLEDSAMYFCASRITMGSPYEQYFGPGTRLTVT.

The chain is built from TRBV7-2 and TRBJ2-4; 8 nucleotides align to TRBD2. V was clipped by 3 bases and J by 9 bases; unmatched bases: 10. Germline CDR1 SGHTA, CDR2 FQGNSA. The CDR3 runs 15 residues. The CDR3 protein is CASSFTEAGGGIQYF. The CDR3 bases are TGTGCCAGCAGCTTTACCGAGGCGGGGGGAGGCATTCAGTACTTC.

This clonotype was seen more than once but under ten times. This chain uses TRBV6-6 with TRBJ2-3; D is possibly TRBD2 (7 bases). The CDR3 runs to 16 residues. The germline V and J ends were trimmed by 0 bases and 4 bases, with 14 bases remaining between them. Germline V gene data show CDR1 as MNHNY and CDR2 as SVGAGI (reference sequence). CDR3 bases: TGTGCCAGCAGTTACTCGGGGGGCGGGAGCCCAGATACGCAGTATTTT. Its translation is CASSYSGGGSPDTQYF.

This clonotype was seen at least ten times. CDR3 residues: CASSLGGMGYTF. Written as DNA, the CDR3 is TGTGCCAGCAGTTTGGGGGGGATGGGCTACACCTTC. This chain uses TRBV27 with TRBJ1-2; D may be TRBD1 (5 bases). The CDR3 has 12 amino acids. CDR1 MNHEY and CDR2 SMNVEV come from the germline V gene (reference sequence). Trimming cost V 3 bases and J 8 bases, with 10 bases left between them.

This clonotype was seen a few times. This chain connects TRBV27 to TRBJ2-2; 7 bases are shared with TRBD2. V was clipped by 4 bases and J by 4 bases; unmatched bases: 6. The CDR3 is 15 amino acids. Germline V gene data show CDR1 as MNHEY and CDR2 as SMNVEV (reference sequence). In DNA, the CDR3 is TGTGCCAGCAGTTCGACTAGCTCGGGCACCGGGGAGCTGTTTTTT. Encoded protein: CASSSTSSGTGELFF.